Listed below are T cell receptor beta chains from one sample, sequenced in a study of blood T cell repertoires in COVID-19. TCRdb's copy holds only in-frame clones and misses some; the assay was immunoSEQ multiplex PCR. The sample has 90,000 to 100,000 clones, almost 85% seen once. The sequencing sample was made of peripheral blood. All receptors derive from a man between 65 and 79 years old with acute or convalescent COVID-19. Each CDR3 is given with its conserved first and last residue. D genes are given only for firm matches. Size values are once, few and many counts, or a class for expanded clones, and some rows have none.

d_gene,abundance,v_gene,j_gene,CDR3nt,CDR3aa
TRBD1,once,TRBV27,TRBJ1-6,TGTGCCAGCAGTTTAATGACAGGGGGCCTATATAATTCACCCCTCCACTTT,CASSLMTGGLYNSPLHF
-,-,TRBV2,TRBJ1-6,TGTGCCAGCAAGCGCGGGAATTCACCCCTCCACTTT,CASKRGNSPLHF
TRBD2,-,TRBV29-1,TRBJ2-1,TGCAGCGTGGCCCGTAGCGGGGGGGATGAGCAGTTCTTC,CSVARSGGDEQFF
-,-,TRBV27,TRBJ1-4,TGTGCCAGCAGTTTAGCCGCGGTTTCAGTAACTAATGAAAAACTGTTTTTT,CASSLAAVSVTNEKLFF
-,-,TRBV25-1,TRBJ1-6,TGTGCCAGCAGTTCCAGGGGTAATTCACCCCTCCACTTT,CASSSRGNSPLHF
TRBD2,once,TRBV7-6,TRBJ2-1,TGTGCCAGCAGCTTACTCGGACTAGCGGGGAACCCCTCCTACAATGAGCAGTTCTTC,CASSLLGLAGNPSYNEQFF
TRBD1,-,TRBV2,TRBJ2-7,TGTGCCAGCAGGGGACAGGGAAGGACCTACGAGCAGTACTTC,CASRGQGRTYEQYF
TRBD1,-,TRBV28,TRBJ1-5,TGTGCCAGCATGACAGGGTTGAATCAGCCCCAGCATTTT,CASMTGLNQPQHF
TRBD1,-,TRBV7-9,TRBJ2-3,TGTGCCAGCAGCACTTATCAGGGGGCGGGCACAGATACGCAGTATTTT,CASSTYQGAGTDTQYF
-,-,TRBV14,TRBJ2-1,TGTGCCAGCAGCCTGGGGGGTGAGCAGTTCTTC,CASSLGGEQFF
TRBD1,once,TRBV3-1/TRBV3-2,TRBJ2-5,TGTGCCAGCAGCCAGAGACAGGGGGCATATCAAGAGACCCAGTACTTC,CASSQRQGAYQETQYF
-,-,TRBV18,TRBJ1-2,TGTGCCAGCTCACCACCGGGCAGGGTCAGTTATGGCTACACCTTC,CASSPPGRVSYGYTF
TRBD1,-,TRBV11-2,TRBJ1-5,TGTGCCAGCAGCCCCGGGACAGGGGGCGCTTGGCAGCCCCAGCATTTT,CASSPGTGGAWQPQHF
TRBD1,-,TRBV11-2,TRBJ1-2,TGTGCCAGCAGCTTATATACAGGGGAAAAGGGCTACACCTTC,CASSLYTGEKGYTF
TRBD1,-,TRBV30,TRBJ1-2,TGTGCCTGGAGTAAGGGGGCGATTGATGGCTACACCTTC,CAWSKGAIDGYTF
-,-,TRBV28,TRBJ2-5,TGTGCCAGCAGTCCCGGGTGGGTGTGGGAGACCCAGTACTTC,CASSPGWVWETQYF
TRBD2,-,TRBV2,TRBJ2-1,TGTGCCAGCAGCGCTAGACTAGCGGGAGAGTCCTACAATGAGCAGTTCTTC,CASSARLAGESYNEQFF
TRBD2,once,TRBV18,TRBJ2-3,TGTGCCAGCTCACCTAGTGCGACTAGCGCCTCAGATACGCAGTATTTT,CASSPSATSASDTQYF
-,-,TRBV5-1,TRBJ2-1,TGCGCCAGCAGCCCGGACCCCGGGACTTCCTGGAGTGAGCAGTTCTTC,CASSPDPGTSWSEQFF